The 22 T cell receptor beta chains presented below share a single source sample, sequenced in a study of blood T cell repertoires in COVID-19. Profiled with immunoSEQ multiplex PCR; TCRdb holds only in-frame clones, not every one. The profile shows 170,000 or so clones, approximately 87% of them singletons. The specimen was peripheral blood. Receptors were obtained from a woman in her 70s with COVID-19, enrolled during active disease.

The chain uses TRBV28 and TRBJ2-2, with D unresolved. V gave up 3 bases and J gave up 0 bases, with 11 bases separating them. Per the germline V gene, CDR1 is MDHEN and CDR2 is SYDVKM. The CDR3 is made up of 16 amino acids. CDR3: CASSFLGTSNTGELFF. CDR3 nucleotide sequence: TGTGCCAGCAGTTTTTTGGGCACTTCGAACACCGGGGAGCTGTTTTTT.

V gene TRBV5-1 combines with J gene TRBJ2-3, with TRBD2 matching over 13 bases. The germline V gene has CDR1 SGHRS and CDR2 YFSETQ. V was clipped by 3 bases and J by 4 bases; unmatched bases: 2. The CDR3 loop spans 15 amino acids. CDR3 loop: CASSYGLAGADTQYF. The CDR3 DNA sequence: TGCGCCAGCAGCTATGGACTAGCGGGAGCAGATACGCAGTATTTT. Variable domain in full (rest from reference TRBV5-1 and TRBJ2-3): KAGVTQTPRYLIKTRGQQVTLSCSPISGHRSVSWYQQTPGQGLQFLFEYFSETQRNKGNFPGRFSGRQFSNSRSEMNVSTLELGDSALYLCASSYGLAGADTQYFGPGTRLTVL.

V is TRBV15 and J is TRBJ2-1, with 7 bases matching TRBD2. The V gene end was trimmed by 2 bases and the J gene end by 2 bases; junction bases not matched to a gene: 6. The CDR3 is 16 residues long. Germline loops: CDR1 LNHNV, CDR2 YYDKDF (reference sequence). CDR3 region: CATSRNRAGAYNEQFF. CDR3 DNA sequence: TGTGCCACCAGCAGAAATAGGGCGGGAGCCTACAATGAGCAGTTCTTC.

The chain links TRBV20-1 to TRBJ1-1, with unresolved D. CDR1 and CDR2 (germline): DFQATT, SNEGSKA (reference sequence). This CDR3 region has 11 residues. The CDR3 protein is CSGAMNTEAFF. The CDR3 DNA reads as TGCAGCGGAGCGATGAACACTGAAGCTTTCTTT.

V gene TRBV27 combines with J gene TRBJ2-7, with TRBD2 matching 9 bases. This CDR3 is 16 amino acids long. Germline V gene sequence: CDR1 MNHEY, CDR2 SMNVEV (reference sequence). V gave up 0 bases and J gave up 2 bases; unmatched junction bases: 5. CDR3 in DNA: TGTGCCAGCAGTTTATCTAGCGGGAGTGTACCCTACGAGCAGTACTTC. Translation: CASSLSSGSVPYEQYF.

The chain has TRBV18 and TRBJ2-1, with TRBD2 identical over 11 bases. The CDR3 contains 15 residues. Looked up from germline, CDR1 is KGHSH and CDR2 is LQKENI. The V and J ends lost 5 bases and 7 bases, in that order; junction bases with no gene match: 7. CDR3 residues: CASSATSGSTNEQFF. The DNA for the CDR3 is TGTGCCAGCTCAGCCACTAGCGGGAGTACTAATGAGCAGTTCTTC. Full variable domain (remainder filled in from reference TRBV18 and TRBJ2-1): NAGVMQNPRHLVRRRGQEARLRCSPMKGHSHVYWYRQLPEEGLKFMVYLQKENIIDESGMPKERFSAEFPKEGPSILRIQQVVRGDSAAYFCASSATSGSTNEQFFGPGTRLTVL.

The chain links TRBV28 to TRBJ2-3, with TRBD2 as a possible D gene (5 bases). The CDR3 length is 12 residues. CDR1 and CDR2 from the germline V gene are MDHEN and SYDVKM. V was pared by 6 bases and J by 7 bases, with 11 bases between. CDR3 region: CASSLSGYTQYF. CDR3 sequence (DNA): TGTGCCAGCAGCCTCAGCGGTTATACGCAGTATTTT.

In DNA, the CDR3 is TGCGCCAGCAGCTTGGGTAGCGGGAGGGCCGAGGAGACCCAGTACTTC. Residues: CASSLGSGRAEETQYF. The chain joins TRBV5-1 to TRBJ2-5; TRBD2 matches at 11 bases. With V trimmed by 0 bases and J by 5 bases, 6 bases remained unmatched. This CDR3 has 16 amino acids. In germline, CDR1 is SGHRS, CDR2 YFSETQ.

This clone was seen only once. The CDR3 DNA reads as TGTGCCAGCAGTGAGGGGGCTGGCCTGGAAAAACTGTTTTTT. Encoded protein: CASSEGAGLEKLFF. The chain is built from TRBV6-1 and TRBJ1-4, with a possible D match to TRBD1 (6 bases). V was clipped by 3 bases and J by 8 bases, with 13 bases between them. The CDR3 is made up of 14 amino acids. The germline gives CDR1 MNHNS, CDR2 SASEGT.

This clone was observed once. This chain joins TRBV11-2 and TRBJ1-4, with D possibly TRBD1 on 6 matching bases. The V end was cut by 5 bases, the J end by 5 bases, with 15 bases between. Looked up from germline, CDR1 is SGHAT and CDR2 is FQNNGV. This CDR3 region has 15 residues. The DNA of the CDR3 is TGTGCCAGCAGCCCCCTCCGGACAGAGAATGAAAAACTGTTTTTT. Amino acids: CASSPLRTENEKLFF.

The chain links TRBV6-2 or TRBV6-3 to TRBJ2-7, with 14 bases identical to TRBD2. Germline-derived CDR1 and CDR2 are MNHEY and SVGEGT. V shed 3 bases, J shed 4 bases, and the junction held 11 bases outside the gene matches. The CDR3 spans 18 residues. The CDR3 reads CASSYGLAGGSGLYEQYF. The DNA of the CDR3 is TGTGCCAGCAGTTATGGACTAGCGGGAGGATCGGGCCTTTACGAGCAGTACTTC.

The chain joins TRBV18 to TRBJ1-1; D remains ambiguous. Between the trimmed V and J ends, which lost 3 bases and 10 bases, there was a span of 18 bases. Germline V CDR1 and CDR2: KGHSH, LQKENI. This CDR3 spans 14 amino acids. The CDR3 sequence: CASSPDIEGIGAFF. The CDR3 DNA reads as TGTGCCAGCTCACCTGATATAGAGGGTATCGGAGCTTTCTTT.

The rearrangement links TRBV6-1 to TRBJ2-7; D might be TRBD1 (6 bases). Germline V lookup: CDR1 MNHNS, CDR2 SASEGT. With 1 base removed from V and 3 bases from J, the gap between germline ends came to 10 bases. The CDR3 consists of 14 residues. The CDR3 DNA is TGTGCCAGCAGTGAAGGTACAGGGCTCTACGAGCAGTACTTC. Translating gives CASSEGTGLYEQYF.

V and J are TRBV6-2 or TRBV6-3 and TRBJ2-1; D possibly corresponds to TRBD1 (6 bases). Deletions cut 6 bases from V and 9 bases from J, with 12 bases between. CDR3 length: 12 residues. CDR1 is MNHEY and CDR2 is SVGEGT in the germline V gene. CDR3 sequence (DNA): TGTGCCAGCAGCCTTACAGGGAGTGAGCAGTTCTTC. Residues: CASSLTGSEQFF.

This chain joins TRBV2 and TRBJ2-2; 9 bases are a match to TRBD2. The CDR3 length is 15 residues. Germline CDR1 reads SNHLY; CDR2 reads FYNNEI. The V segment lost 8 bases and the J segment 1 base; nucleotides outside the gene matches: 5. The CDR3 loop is CASETSGWNTGELFF. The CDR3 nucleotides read TGTGCCAGCGAGACTAGCGGATGGAACACCGGGGAGCTGTTTTTT.

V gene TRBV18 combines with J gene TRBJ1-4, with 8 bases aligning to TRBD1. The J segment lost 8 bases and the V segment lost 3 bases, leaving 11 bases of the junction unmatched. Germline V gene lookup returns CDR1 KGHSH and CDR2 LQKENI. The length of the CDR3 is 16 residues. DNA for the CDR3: TGTGCCAGCTCACCCCTCCAGGACAGGGAAGGGGAAAAACTGTTTTTT. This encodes CASSPLQDREGEKLFF.

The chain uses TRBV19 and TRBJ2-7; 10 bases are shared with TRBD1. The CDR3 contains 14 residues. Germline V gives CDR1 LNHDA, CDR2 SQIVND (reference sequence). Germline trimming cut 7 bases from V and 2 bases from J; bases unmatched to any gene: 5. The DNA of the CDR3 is TGTGCCAGTACCGCCGGGACAGGGGCCTACGAGCAGTACTTC. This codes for CASTAGTGAYEQYF.

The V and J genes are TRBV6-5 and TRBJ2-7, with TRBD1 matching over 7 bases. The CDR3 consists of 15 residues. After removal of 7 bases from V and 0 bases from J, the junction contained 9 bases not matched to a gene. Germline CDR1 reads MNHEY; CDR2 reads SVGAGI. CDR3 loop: CASTQDRPRSYEQYF. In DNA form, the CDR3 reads TGTGCCAGCACCCAGGACAGGCCCCGCTCCTACGAGCAGTACTTC.

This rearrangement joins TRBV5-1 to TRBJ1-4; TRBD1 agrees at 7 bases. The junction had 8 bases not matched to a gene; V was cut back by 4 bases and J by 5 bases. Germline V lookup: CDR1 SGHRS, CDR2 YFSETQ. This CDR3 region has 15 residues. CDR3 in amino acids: CASSPGTAQNEKLFF. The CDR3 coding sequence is TGCGCCAGCAGCCCGGGGACAGCCCAAAATGAAAAACTGTTTTTT. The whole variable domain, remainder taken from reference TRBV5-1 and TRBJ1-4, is KAGVTQTPRYLIKTRGQQVTLSCSPISGHRSVSWYQQTPGQGLQFLFEYFSETQRNKGNFPGRFSGRQFSNSRSEMNVSTLELGDSALYLCASSPGTAQNEKLFFGSGTQLSVL.

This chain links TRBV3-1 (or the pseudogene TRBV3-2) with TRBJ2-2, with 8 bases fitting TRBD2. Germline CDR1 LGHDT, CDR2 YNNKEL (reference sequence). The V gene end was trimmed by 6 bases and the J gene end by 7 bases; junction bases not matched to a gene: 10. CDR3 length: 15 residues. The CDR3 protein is CASRATSGPNGELFF. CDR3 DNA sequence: TGTGCCAGCAGAGCTACTAGCGGTCCCAACGGGGAGCTGTTTTTT.

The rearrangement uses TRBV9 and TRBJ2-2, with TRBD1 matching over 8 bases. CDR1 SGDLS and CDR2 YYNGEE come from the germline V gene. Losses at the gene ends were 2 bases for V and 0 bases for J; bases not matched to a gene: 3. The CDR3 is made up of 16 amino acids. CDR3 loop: CASSVQGASNTGELFF. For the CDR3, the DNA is TGTGCCAGCAGCGTTCAGGGGGCCTCGAACACCGGGGAGCTGTTTTTT.

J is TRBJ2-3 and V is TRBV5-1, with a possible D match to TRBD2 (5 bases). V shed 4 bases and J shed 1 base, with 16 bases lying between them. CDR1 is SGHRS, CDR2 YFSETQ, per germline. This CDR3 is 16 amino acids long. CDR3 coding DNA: TGCGCCAGCAGCATCTGGGGTAGCGCGGGCACAGATACGCAGTATTTT. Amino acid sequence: CASSIWGSAGTDTQYF.